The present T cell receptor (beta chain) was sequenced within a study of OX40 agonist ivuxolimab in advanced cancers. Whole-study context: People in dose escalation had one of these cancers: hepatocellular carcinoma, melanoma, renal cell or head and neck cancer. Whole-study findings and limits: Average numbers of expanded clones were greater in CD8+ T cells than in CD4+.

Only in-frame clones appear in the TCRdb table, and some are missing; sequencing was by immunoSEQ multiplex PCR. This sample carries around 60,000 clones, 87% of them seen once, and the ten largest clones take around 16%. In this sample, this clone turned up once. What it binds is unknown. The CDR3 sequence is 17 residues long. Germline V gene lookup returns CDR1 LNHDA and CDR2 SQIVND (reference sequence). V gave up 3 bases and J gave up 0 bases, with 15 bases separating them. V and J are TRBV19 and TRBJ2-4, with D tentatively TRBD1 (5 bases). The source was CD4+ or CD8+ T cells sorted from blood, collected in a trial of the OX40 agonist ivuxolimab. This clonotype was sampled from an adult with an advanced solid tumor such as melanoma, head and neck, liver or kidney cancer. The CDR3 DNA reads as TGTGCCAGTAGTATGAATTGGGGCAGCCTAGCCAAAAACATTCAGTACTTC. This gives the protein CASSMNWGSLAKNIQYF.